This T cell receptor (beta chain) was retrieved from a study of cytomegalovirus exposure and HLA in healthy donors (TCRdb year 2017). The study in broad terms: According to an earlier analysis of several hundred of the donors, about 190 million T cells yielded 117 million unique TCR beta sequences and more than 250 Gb of sequence data. In the later analysis, no new phenotypic data were used to find candidate immune exposures; instead, reliance was placed on TCR beta sequences and their occurrence across donors. Among over 350 genotyped donors of the cohort, an average of approximately 230,000 unique TCR beta nucleotide sequences were sequenced per donor, about a sixth of them non-productive. The study profiled the T cell repertoires of hundreds of subjects by immunosequencing and related them to cytomegalovirus serostatus. Typing coverage differed by locus: A, B, C, DRB1 and DQB1 were typed in about 620-640 donors, DQA1 in 522, DPA1 in some 610, and DPB1 in approximately 450. To study patterns of TCR occurrence, a later analysis re-analyzed previously published TCR beta repertoires from 666 donors and added high-resolution HLA genotyping. Roughly 5 DR-DQ haplotypes were handled as single units for association and clustering because linkage in the cohort was strong. All discovery cohort repertoires had been generated on a single sequencing platform. In an earlier analysis of 587 of the donors, high-throughput TCR beta sequencing was used to judge whether each TCR beta V gene segment behaved as functional or pseudogenic. The aim of the study was to test whether cataloging public T cell receptors could identify signatures of past pathogen exposure. Roughly 300 gigabases of sequencing data and approximately 93 million unique TCR sequences were included in an early release covering under 650 HLA-typed donors. Genome-wide SNP genotypes for about 60% of the roughly 700 donors were used in a later genetic analysis, which treated that subset as a discovery cohort. Besides the first cohort of approximately 670 subjects, a separate validation cohort made up of 90 to 150 different subjects was used. Donor age, sex, ethnicity and CMV serostatus were compiled alongside the repertoire data. Of the 350 to 400 genotyped donors, roughly 85% fell in the genetic ancestry cluster associated with self-reported Caucasian donors. Class I and class II HLA loci were covered by the typing at four-digit resolution. The study combined high-throughput TCR immunosequencing, statistical association of individual TCRs with disease status, and machine learning to predict cytomegalovirus infection status. Study-wide conclusions, independent of this receptor: Correlated functional status among segregating V segments might reflect linkage disequilibrium, but an unknown experimental factor could not be ruled out. HLA typing was unavailable for some donors at each locus, so association tests used only the typed subset. In a later analysis, the rate of TCR association differed among HLA loci, with DRB1 alleles having the most associated TCRs and HLA-C alleles having the fewest. A further reported finding was that TCR beta sequences accurately predicted the HLA-A and HLA-B alleles for most subjects in the first cohort. A later analysis found that most CMV-associated TCR beta chains appeared HLA-restricted, with HLA associations seemingly driven largely by CMV exposure. In vitro tests confirmed that three of the cytomegalovirus-associated TCR beta chains recognize cytomegalovirus antigens. It was suggested by the authors that the approach could potentially be generalized to other disease states and immunological phenotypes. In an earlier analysis of around 600 of the donors, most TCR beta V segments were observed in productive rearrangements about 87% or about 30% of the time, broadly matching IMGT annotations. In both the original and validation cohorts, the classifier was reported to diagnose cytomegalovirus status with high specificity and sensitivity. The earlier analysis of some 540 of the donors excluded some 16 rarely observed V segments, including chromosome 9 orphons, because counts were too low. In this cohort, only TCR beta chains were sequenced, and detectable features were limited by the absence of alpha or paired-chain data. The only immune exposure information available for the cohort was CMV serostatus. Sequencing depth was assumed to be roughly uniform across donors in the presence/absence analyses, though that assumption may not hold. Several of the top co-occurrence clusters appeared to be linked to parvovirus B19, influenza, CMV and Epstein-Barr virus, according to a later analysis. In a later genetic analysis, fewer N-insertions in productive TCRs were reported among donors in an Asian-associated ancestry cluster than the roughly 700-donor mean. The sequencing pipeline was judged likely to have produced a cluster of highly shared sequence variants as a technical artifact. A later analysis associated about 17,000 TCR beta sequences with specific HLA alleles at a false discovery rate of 0.05. Compared with equally common non-associated chains, HLA-associated TCR beta chains in a later analysis were more clonally expanded and had lower generation probabilities. In a later genetic analysis, a missense DCLRE1C variant was associated with V-gene and J-gene trimming of TCR beta chains, and the association was replicated in an independent cohort. Across donors, most TCR sequences were observed very rarely, whereas some public TCRs were present in many individuals. When HLA alleles, especially DR and DQ, strongly co-occurred, TCR associations were difficult to assign to individual alleles. Because the 87-base-pair reads could not distinguish some IMGT-functional V segments, including TRBV6-2 and TRBV6-3, those segments were excluded. A total of 150 to 200 TCR beta chains were listed by the study as associated with cytomegalovirus.

The library relied on the immunoSEQ multiplex PCR assay. The multiplex PCR relied on a mix of 60 forward primers for TCR Vbeta segments and 13 reverse primers for TCR Jbeta segments. A multiplex PCR assay on genomic DNA amplified the CDR3 region of rearranged TCR beta genes. On the Illumina HiSeq System, the amplified TCR beta libraries were sequenced as 87-base-pair reads. In the source study's methods: A later analysis tallied about 77 million unique TCR beta chains across the approximately 670 repertoires, and around 9.9 million of those chains were shared by two or more donors. Raw reads were error-corrected and collapsed into unique sequences by a nearest-neighbor algorithm in which closely related sequences were merged to remove PCR and sequencing errors. CDR3 sequences were aligned to IMGT reference sequences to assign V, D and J gene segments. Each retained sequence needed at least a six-nucleotide match to both a V gene segment and a J gene segment. Rearrangements were classified as productive when the CDR3 lacked stop codons and remained in frame with V and J, and all other rearrangements were classified as non-productive. Following IMGT convention, CDR3 was defined as the stretch from the second conserved V-encoded cysteine up to the conserved J-encoded phenylalanine. In an earlier analysis of around 570 of the donors, sequences lacking an unambiguous match to a single V gene segment were excluded. In an earlier analysis of about 590 of the donors, a V segment was called functional when productive rearrangements were above 56.7%, and segregating when the standard deviation between donors exceeded 5%. A statistical classification framework was built for diagnosing cytomegalovirus status from the catalog of TCR beta chain sequences. In a later analysis, TCR nucleotide sequences were compared against IMGT/GENE-DB human TR gene sequences so that V and J genes could be assigned. The TCRdist pipeline was used in a later analysis to assign CDR3 sequences and most-parsimonious VDJ recombination scenarios. In a later analysis, each TCR beta chain was defined by its CDR3 amino acid sequence together with its V-gene family, and reads without a unique V-gene family were excluded. As a way to deal with suspected cross-contamination and a sequencing artifact, a later analysis dropped roughly 600 nucleotide sequences that were highly shared and had low generation probability. For each public chain, a later analysis derived a clonal expansion index from normalized ranks of inferred template counts within each repertoire. A later analysis computed generation probabilities with a VDJ recombination model fitted to out-of-frame rearrangements, and checked the results against IGoR. In a later analysis, hypergeometric tests were used to score TCR-TCR, TCR-HLA and TCR-CMV co-occurrence, with a repertoire-size bias correction applied to TCR pairs. A later analysis estimated false discovery rates by permuting HLA or CMV assignments 20 times. In a later analysis, co-occurring TCRs were grouped using DBSCAN, and TCRdist sequence similarity was added for clustering within HLA-allele-positive subsets. Co-occurrence clustering excluded repertoires with fewer than 30,000 or more than 120,000 public chains, plus five with anomalous nucleotide sharing. This immuneACCESS table, as held by TCRdb, lists in-frame sequences with V and J called but not all clones. Of the missing ones, under half trace to an unresolved V gene in checked studies; the others have no known cause. The DNA gave D and trimming, while V, J and clone size come from that table. The sample contains 150,000 to 250,000 clones, 85% of them found a single time. The ten top clones hold less than 2.5% of the sample.

Concerning this clone itself: What antigen it recognizes has not been identified. Base-call qualities are not available, and no considerably larger clone is one nucleotide away.

The cohort comprised around 690 healthy bone marrow donors. At the time of sampling, all cohort members were nominally healthy, though unrecorded immune exposures were likely present. The donor tested CMV seronegative and was one of the 352 seronegative cohort members. A peripheral blood sample was provided by each donor, and peripheral blood mononuclear cells were used for TCR beta sequencing. The Qiagen DNeasy Blood Extraction Kit was used to extract genomic DNA from the blood cell samples. Taken from the germline V gene, the CDR1 and CDR2 loops are SGHTA and FQGNSA. V and J are trimmed by 6 bases and 4 bases, and the gene matches miss 8 bases of the junction. The CDR3 measures 14 amino acids from cysteine to phenylalanine. Here the CDR3 DNA is all that survives: 42 bases in frame from base 1.

The sequence is built from TRBV7-2 and TRBJ2-7; 8 bases in the middle match TRBD1. The sequenced sample consisted of PBMCs. This sequence was found in a woman aged 50 to 60 in good health and CMV-seronegative. The nucleotide sequence reads as follows: TGTGCCAGCAGAAAAACAGGGGGAGGTTACGAGCAGTACTTC. The translation is CASRKTGGGYEQYF.